One T cell receptor beta chain is described in this entry. The record originates from a study of metastatic and nonmetastatic thyroid tumors. Each patient went into thyroid surgery without having received any treatment. TCRdb re-clonotyped the PCR reads via MiXCR. There are some 19,000 clones in the sample; 30% to 40% occur only once, and 17% lies in the top ten. What was sequenced was tumor tissue. This sequence originates from a female donor with papillary thyroid cancer or a benign thyroid nodule (not recorded which). Some clones in this sample may be carry-over from other donors' samples.

The CDR3 is CASRVDIRSGNTIYF. Written as DNA, the CDR3 is TGTGCCAGCAGGGTGGACATCCGCTCTGGAAACACCATATATTTT. The genes are TRBV2 and TRBJ1-3; the D gene is possibly TRBD1 (5 bases). CDR3 length equals 15 residues. Trimming stripped 6 bases from V and 0 bases from J, with 12 bases between. Germline CDR1 is SNHLY and CDR2 is FYNNEI.